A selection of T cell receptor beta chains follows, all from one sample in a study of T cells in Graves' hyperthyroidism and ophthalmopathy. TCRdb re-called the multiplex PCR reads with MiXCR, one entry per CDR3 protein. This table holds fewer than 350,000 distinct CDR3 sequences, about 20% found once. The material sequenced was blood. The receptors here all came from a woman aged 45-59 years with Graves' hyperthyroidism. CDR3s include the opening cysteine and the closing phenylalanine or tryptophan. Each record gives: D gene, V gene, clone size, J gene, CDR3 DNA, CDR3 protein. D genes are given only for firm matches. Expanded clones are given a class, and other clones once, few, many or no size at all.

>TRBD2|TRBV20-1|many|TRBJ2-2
TGCAGTGCTAGAGATTGGGCGGGAGGTACCGGGGAGCTGTTTTTT
CSARDWAGGTGELFF
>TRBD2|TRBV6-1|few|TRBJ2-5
TGTGCCAGCAGTGATCTAGCGGGGGTCCTCCAAGAGACCCAGTACTTC
CASSDLAGVLQETQYF
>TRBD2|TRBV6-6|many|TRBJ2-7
TGTGCCAGCAGTTACTCCGGGGTGTGGGAAGCGGGAGTTTACGAGCAGTACTTC
CASSYSGVWEAGVYEQYF
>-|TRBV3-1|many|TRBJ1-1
TGTGCCAGCAGCCTAGCTTGGGCTGAAGCTTTCTTT
CASSLAWAEAFF
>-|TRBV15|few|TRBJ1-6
TGTGCCACCAGCGGGGGGCCCGAACCATCTAATTCACCCCTCCACTTT
CATSGGPEPSNSPLHF
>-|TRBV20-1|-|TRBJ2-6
TGCATTGGGTCTGGGGCCAACGTCCTGACTTTC
CIGSGANVLTF
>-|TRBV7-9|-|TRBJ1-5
TGTGCCAGCAGCTCGTCCCCCCCCCAGAGAGGGAATCAGCCCCAGCATTTT
CASSSSPPQRGNQPQHF
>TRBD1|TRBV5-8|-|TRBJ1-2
TGTGCCAGCAGCCCACCGGGACAGGGCCATGGCTACACCTTC
CASSPPGQGHGYTF
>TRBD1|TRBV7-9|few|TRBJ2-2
TGTGCCAGCAGTAGGACAGGCGGGACCGGGGAGCTGTTTTTT
CASSRTGGTGELFF
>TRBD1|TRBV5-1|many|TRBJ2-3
TGCGCCAGCCTTGAGACAGGGGTCGCCGCAGATACGCAGTATTTT
CASLETGVAADTQYF
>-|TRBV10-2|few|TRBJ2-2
TGCGCCAGCAGTGTAATGGTCACCGGGGAGCTGTTTTTT
CASSVMVTGELFF
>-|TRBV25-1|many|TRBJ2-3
TGTGCCAGCAGGGGCGGGGGCTGGGATACGCAGTATTTT
CASRGGGWDTQYF
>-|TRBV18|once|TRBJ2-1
TGTGCCAGCTCACCGGGGGGGGCAGGTGAGCAGTTCTTC
CASSPGGAGEQFF
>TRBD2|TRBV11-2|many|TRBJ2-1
TGTGCCAGCAGCTATAGCGGGAGTGACTACAATGAGCAGTTCTTC
CASSYSGSDYNEQFF
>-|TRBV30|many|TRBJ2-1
TGTGCCTGGAGCCGGGGACTGTCCAATGAGCAGTTCTTC
CAWSRGLSNEQFF
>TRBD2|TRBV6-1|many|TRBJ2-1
TGTGCCAGCAGGACCAGCGGGACCTACAATGAGCAGTTCTTC
CASRTSGTYNEQFF
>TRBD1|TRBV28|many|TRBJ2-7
TGTGCCAGCAGTTTAACACCCGGACAGGGCAGCTACGAGCAGTACTTC
CASSLTPGQGSYEQYF
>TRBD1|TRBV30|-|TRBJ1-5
TGTGCCGGGGGACAGGGGGCTTATGCGCCCCAGCATTTT
CAGGQGAYAPQHF
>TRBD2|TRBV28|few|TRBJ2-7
TGTGCCAGCAGCAAGCGGGAGGGCCTCGACGAGCAGTACTTC
CASSKREGLDEQYF
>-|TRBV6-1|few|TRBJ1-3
TGTGCCAGCAGTTTCGTCCAGGGCGGGGACACCATATATTTT
CASSFVQGGDTIYF
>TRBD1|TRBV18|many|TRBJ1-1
TGTGCCAGCTCACTTGCGACAGGGGCAATGAACACTGAAGCTTTCTTT
CASSLATGAMNTEAFF
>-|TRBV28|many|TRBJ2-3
TGTGCCAGCAGTTTGACAGGCCCCACAGATACGCAGTATTTT
CASSLTGPTDTQYF
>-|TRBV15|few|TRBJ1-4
TGTGCCACCAGCAGAGGGGGGGGGGCTGGGGAAAAACTGTTTTTT
CATSRGGGAGEKLFF
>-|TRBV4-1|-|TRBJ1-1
TGCGCCAGCGCGTTTGAGACTGAAGCTTTCTTT
CASAFETEAFF
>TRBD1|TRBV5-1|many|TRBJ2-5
TGCGCCAGCAAACCAGGGGGAGAGACCCAGTACTTC
CASKPGGETQYF
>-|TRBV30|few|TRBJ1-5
TGTGCCTGGAGTGAAAGGGGTTCTATGGTTCAGCCCCAGCATTTT
CAWSERGSMVQPQHF
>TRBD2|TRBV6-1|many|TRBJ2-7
TGTGCCAGCAGTGCTCGACTAGCGGGAGAAAGCGAGCAGTACTTC
CASSARLAGESEQYF
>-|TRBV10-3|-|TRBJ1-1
TGTGCCATCAGTGAGTGGGGGAACACTGAAGCTTTCTTT
CAISEWGNTEAFF
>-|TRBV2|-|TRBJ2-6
TGTGCCAGCAGTTCCCTCGGACAGTACTACTCTGGGGCCAACGTCCTGACTTTC
CASSSLGQYYSGANVLTF
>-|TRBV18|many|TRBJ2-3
TGTGCCAGCTCACCTCGCCCGGGCGAGTTCACAGATACGCAGTATTTT
CASSPRPGEFTDTQYF
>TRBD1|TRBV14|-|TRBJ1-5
TGTGCCAGCAGCCAGGTGCAACAGGGGGATTATAGCAATCAGCCCCAGCATTTT
CASSQVQQGDYSNQPQHF
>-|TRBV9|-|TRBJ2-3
TGTGCCAGCAGCCCCCGGACAGTTAGCACAGATACGCAGTATTTT
CASSPRTVSTDTQYF
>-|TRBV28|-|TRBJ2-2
TGTGCCAGCAGGATCGTAGGGTCCGGGGAGCTGTTTTTT
CASRIVGSGELFF
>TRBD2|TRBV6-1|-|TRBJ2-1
TGTGCCAGCAGGCGGACTAGCGGGGGTACGAACTACAATGAGCAGTTCTTC
CASRRTSGGTNYNEQFF
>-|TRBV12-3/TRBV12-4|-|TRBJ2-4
TGTGCCAGCAGTTTAACCCCTAGCGAAAACATTCAGTACTTC
CASSLTPSENIQYF
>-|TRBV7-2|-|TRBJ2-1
TGTGCCAGCAGCTTAAACGGGAGACCCTACAATGAGCAGTTCTTC
CASSLNGRPYNEQFF
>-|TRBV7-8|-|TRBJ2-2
TGTGCCAGCAACAAGTGGGGGGGCGTGTCCGGGGAGCTGTTTTTT
CASNKWGGVSGELFF
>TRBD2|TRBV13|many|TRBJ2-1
TGTGCCAGCAGCTCGACTAGCGGAGACAGTGGGAATGAGCAGTTCTTC
CASSSTSGDSGNEQFF
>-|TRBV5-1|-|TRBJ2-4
TGCGCCAGCAGCTTGGGGCCATCCCAAAACATTCAGTACTTC
CASSLGPSQNIQYF
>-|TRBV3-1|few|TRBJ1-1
TGTGCCAGCAGCCAACACGTGGGACGGTTGAACACTGAAGCTTTCTTT
CASSQHVGRLNTEAFF
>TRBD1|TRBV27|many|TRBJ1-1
TGTGCCAGCAGTATCGGACAGGGGGCTGAAGCTTTCTTT
CASSIGQGAEAFF
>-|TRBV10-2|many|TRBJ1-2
TGCGCCAGCAGTGAGGAAGGGAACTATGGCTACACCTTC
CASSEEGNYGYTF
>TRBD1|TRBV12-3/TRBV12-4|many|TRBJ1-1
TGTGCCAGCAGTCTGACAGGGGGCGGGTCTGAAGCTTTCTTT
CASSLTGGGSEAFF
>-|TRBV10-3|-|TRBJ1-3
TGTGCCATCAGAGGGGGGGGCACTGGAAACACCATATATTTT
CAIRGGGTGNTIYF
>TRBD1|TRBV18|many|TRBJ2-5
TGTGCCAGCTCACCACCGGGACAGGGACGAGAGACCCAGTACTTC
CASSPPGQGRETQYF
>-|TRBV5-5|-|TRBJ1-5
TGTGCCAGCAGCTATGACACGAATCAGCCCCAGCATTTT
CASSYDTNQPQHF
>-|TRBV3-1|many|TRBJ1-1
TGTGCCAGCAGCTGGGGAGGTACGGCTTTCTTT
CASSWGGTAFF
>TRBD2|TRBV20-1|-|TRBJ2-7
TGCAGTGCTAGAGATTTCGGGACGAGCGGGAGGCTCGAGCGGTACTTC
CSARDFGTSGRLERYF
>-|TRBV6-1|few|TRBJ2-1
TGTGCCAGCAGCCAAGAGCCCCTCATTTTGGACTCCTACAATGAGCAGTTCTTC
CASSQEPLILDSYNEQFF